This TCR beta chain is drawn from a study of T cells after somatic rescue of genetic block (dated by TCRdb to the early 2020s). Regarding the study in general: The study assessed how robust, over the long term, a T-cell system was when the system had developed through somatic rescue of a genetic block in T-cell development.

The receptor library was made with the immunoSEQ multiplex PCR assay. This is the immuneACCESS table as TCRdb keeps it, with only in-frame sequences that have V and J called. A part of the clones is gone; compared with another copy, unresolved V genes explain less than half, and the rest is unexplained. In this sample the table shows 85,000 to 90,000 clones, approximately 90% of which occur a single time. About 1.5% of the sample is held by the ten biggest clonotypes. In this sample, this clone turned up a few times. The specificity of this receptor is unknown. The sample holds no much larger clone one base away, and base qualities are not on file. The CDR3 sequence holds 14 residues, the cysteine and phenylalanine included. The retained sequence is limited to the CDR3, 42 bases, with the frame set at the first base. Taken from the germline V gene, the CDR1 and CDR2 loops are SGHDT and YYEEEE. Trimming at the junction amounts to 4 bases on V and 7 bases on J, and the germline ends lie 15 bases apart.

Sequences were obtained from peripheral blood mononuclear cells (PBMCs). This clonotype was obtained from a young woman. The chain was built from TRBV5-6 and TRBJ1-5; a tentative D match to TRBD1 spans 5 bases. For the CDR3, the sequence is CASSPTGRGQPQHF. The sequenced DNA: TGTGCCAGCAGCCCGACGGGGAGGGGACAGCCCCAGCATTTT.